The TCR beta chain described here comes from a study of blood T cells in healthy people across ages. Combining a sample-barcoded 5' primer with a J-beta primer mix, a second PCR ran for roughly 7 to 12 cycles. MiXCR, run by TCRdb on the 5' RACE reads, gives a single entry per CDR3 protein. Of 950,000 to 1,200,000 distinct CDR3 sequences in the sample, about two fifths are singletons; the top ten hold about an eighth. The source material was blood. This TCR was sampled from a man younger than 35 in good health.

CDR3 sequence: CASSLTSTGHNQPQHF. As DNA, the CDR3 is TGTGCCAGCAGCTTAACTTCGACAGGTCACAATCAGCCCCAGCATTTT. The chain recombines TRBV7-3 with TRBJ1-5, with D perhaps matching TRBD1 (6 bases). Germline loops: CDR1 SGHTA, CDR2 FQGTGA. The CDR3 contains 16 residues. V lost 0 bases and J lost 3, with 12 bases in between.